This T cell receptor (beta chain) was recorded in a study (dated by TCRdb to the mid-2010s). Libraries were made using RT-PCR. This sample was sequenced with an Illumina MiSeq. The public sequencing data were trimmed at Q25 with fastp and processed into clonotypes with MiXCR by TCRdb, which kept only in-frame beta chains. Entries that share a CDR3 protein sequence are merged under the most common genes and DNA. A total of around 700,000 distinct CDR3 sequences appear in this sample, 14% of them only once. The ten largest clones represent about 3.6% of the sample. About this clonotype: This clone's antigen is unknown. Per-base quality was not reported, and no clone a single base away is much larger than it.

The sequence derives from a female donor in good health, serving as a healthy control. Sequencing was performed on memory CD4+ T cells from blood.

The sequence in DNA is TGTGCCAGCAGTTTCCGCCAGTTAGACCAAGAGACCCAGTACTTC. This sequence encodes CASSFRQLDQETQYF. This chain joins TRBV27 to TRBJ2-5; the D gene remains uncertain. The CDR3 numbers 15 residues from cysteine through phenylalanine. The retained sequence is limited to the CDR3, 45 bases, with the frame set at the first base. According to the germline V gene (reference sequence), CDR1 reads MNHEY and CDR2 reads SMNVEV. V loses 3 bases of germline sequence and J loses 0 bases, and the interval between the two ends is 11 bases.